The next 30 T cell receptor beta chains were all read from a single sample in a study of vaccination effects on CD4 cells after COVID-19. ViraFEST used viral peptide pools to expand antigen-specific CD4+ T cells before sequencing. Following culture for roughly 10 days, CD4+ T cells were isolated. Vaccination of participants consisted of two doses of either the BNT162b2 or mRNA-1273 vaccine. The assay was immunoSEQ multiplex PCR, and TCRdb's table has in-frame clones only and misses some. The table has some 61,000 clones, approximately 76% seen once; the top ten hold more than 0.9%. The antigens these receptors bind are not known. The source material was CD4+ T cells from PBMCs cultured with HCoV-OC43 spike peptides, sampled after COVID-19 vaccination. Documented subset: HCoV-OC43 spike overlapping peptide pool stimulation. All receptors derive from a human donor who received a COVID-19 vaccine.

This clone was seen a few times. The V and J genes are TRBV7-6 and TRBJ2-7; 14 bases fit TRBD2. CDR1 and CDR2 (germline): SGHVS, FNYEAQ. J was trimmed by 2 bases and V by 5 bases; bases with no gene match: 2. The CDR3 length is 15 residues. CDR3 sequence: CASSQTSGGAYEQYV. The CDR3 region has the DNA TGTGCCAGCAGCCAGACTAGCGGGGGGGCCTACGAGCAGTACGTC.

This clone was detected only a few times. V is TRBV19 and J is TRBJ2-2, with D possibly TRBD1 on 6 matching bases. The V and J ends lost 5 bases and 6 bases respectively, with 13 bases between them. The CDR3 covers 14 residues. Per germline, CDR1 LNHDA and CDR2 SQIVND (reference sequence). As DNA, the CDR3 is TGTGCCAGTAGTCCACAGGGTTGGGCCGGGGAGCTGTTTTTT. It specifies CASSPQGWAGELFF.

This clone came up a few times. V gene TRBV3-1 (or the pseudogene TRBV3-2) combines with J gene TRBJ1-1; D may be TRBD1 (5 bases). The CDR3 has 15 residues. Germline assignment: CDR1 LGHDT and CDR2 YNNKEL (reference sequence). V dropped 4 bases and J dropped 2 bases, with 14 bases sitting between them. CDR3 protein: CASSLTSGDNTEAFF. The CDR3 DNA reads as TGTGCCAGCAGCCTCACCAGCGGGGACAACACTGAAGCTTTCTTT.

This clone appeared a few times. The chain has TRBV30 and TRBJ1-5; no definite D call. CDR1 GTSNPN and CDR2 SVGIG come from the germline V gene (reference sequence). Trimming took off 3 bases at V and 0 bases at J, with 15 bases between the two ends. The CDR3 is 16 residues long. The DNA of the CDR3 is TGTGCCTGGAGGTTGGGCAGTTCTGATAGCAATCAGCCCCAGCATTTT. It translates to CAWRLGSSDSNQPQHF.

The V and J genes are TRBV7-2 and TRBJ1-1; no clear D gene. The CDR3 extends over 13 amino acids. Germline V gene sequence: CDR1 SGHTA, CDR2 FQGNSA. V gave up 5 bases and J gave up 1 base, with 8 bases separating them. The CDR3 loop is CASSRGRNTEAFF. CDR3 in DNA: TGTGCCAGCAGCCGAGGGCGGAACACTGAAGCTTTCTTT.

The chain recombines TRBV19 with TRBJ1-5; the D gene is possibly TRBD1 (5 bases). The CDR3 loop spans 16 amino acids. The ends were cut back, 8 bases at V and 2 bases at J, with 19 bases in the middle. Germline CDR1 reads LNHDA; CDR2 reads SQIVND (reference sequence). The CDR3 nucleotides are TGTGCCAGTCGTACGTCAGGGATCAACGGCAATCAGCCCCAGCATTTT. Translating it yields CASRTSGINGNQPQHF.

The chain joins TRBV7-8 to TRBJ1-1; no definite D call. This CDR3 comprises 13 residues. The V gene's germline CDR1 is SGHVS and CDR2 FQNEAQ. Trimming removed 0 bases at V and 0 bases at J, with 2 bases between. Here the CDR3 DNA reads TGTGCCAGCAGCTTAGCCATGAACACTGAAGCTTTCTTT. This encodes CASSLAMNTEAFF.

This chain uses TRBV6-4 with TRBJ2-7; TRBD2 is a possible D gene (6 bases). CDR1 is MRHNA, CDR2 SNTAGT, per germline. The germline V and J ends were trimmed by 11 bases and 0 bases, with 17 bases remaining between them. The CDR3 contains 14 residues. The CDR3 region has the DNA TGTGCCGCCCGGAGGGCGGCTAGCTCCTACGAGCAGTACGTC. Translation gives CAARRAASSYEQYV.

The J gene is TRBJ1-5, the V gene TRBV15; D is undetermined. The CDR3 sequence is 12 residues long. V was cut by 3 bases and J by 6 bases, with 6 bases left in between. The germline CDR1 and CDR2 sequences are LNHNV and YYDKDF (reference sequence). The CDR3 DNA follows: TGTGCCACCAGCAGCCAGAGTCAGCCCCAGCATTTT. Its protein product is CATSSQSQPQHF. The full variable domain, rest sourced from reference TRBV15 and TRBJ1-5, is DAMVIQNPRYQVTQFGKPVTLSCSQTLNHNVMYWYQQKSSQAPKLLFHYYDKDFNNEADTPDNFQSRRPNTSFCFLDIRSPGLGDTAMYLCATSSQSQPQHFGDGTRLSIL.

The chain uses TRBV7-9 and TRBJ2-2, with 10 bases lining up with TRBD2. The J segment lost 6 bases and the V segment lost 4 bases, leaving 2 bases of the junction unmatched. In germline, CDR1 is SEHNR, CDR2 FQNEAQ (reference sequence). The length of the CDR3 is 14 residues. CDR3 nucleotides: TGTGCCAGCAGCTCCGGACTAGCGGCCGGGGAGCTGTTTTTT. Its protein product is CASSSGLAAGELFF.

This clone occurred once. The rearrangement uses TRBV19 and TRBJ2-3, with a possible D match to TRBD1 (5 bases). CDR3 length: 14 residues. The V gene's germline CDR1 is LNHDA and CDR2 SQIVND (reference sequence). Trimming removed 4 bases from V and 2 bases from J, with 10 bases in between. CDR3 coding DNA: TGTGCCAGTAGTACGACAGTATTCACAGATACGCAGTATTTT. Encoded protein: CASSTTVFTDTQYF.

The V gene is TRBV19, the J gene TRBJ1-1, with a weak D call TRBD1 (5 bases). The CDR3 has 14 amino acids. The germline gives CDR1 LNHDA, CDR2 SQIVND (reference sequence). The V end was cut by 7 bases, the J end by 1 base, with 13 bases between. As DNA, the CDR3 is TGTGCCAGTATTCGAAACAGGCGGAACACTGAAGCTTTCTTT. This codes for CASIRNRRNTEAFF.

The chain links TRBV19 to TRBJ1-1; D call uncertain. The CDR3 totals 13 residues. Germline CDR1 is LNHDA and CDR2 is SQIVND (reference sequence). V shed 7 bases and J shed 0 bases, with 9 bases lying between them. The DNA of the CDR3 is TGTGCCAGTACCCTTGACATGAACACTGAAGCTTTCTTT. Translating it yields CASTLDMNTEAFF. Supplemented by reference TRBV19 and TRBJ1-1, the full variable domain reads DGGITQSPKYLFRKEGQNVTLSCEQNLNHDAMYWYRQDPGQGLRLIYYSQIVNDFQKGDIAEGYSVSREKKESFPLTVTSAQKNPTAFYLCASTLDMNTEAFFGQGTRLTVV.

This chain connects TRBV24-1 to TRBJ2-6; D may be TRBD1 or TRBD2 (5 bases each). The V end lost 5 bases, the J end lost 4 bases, and 17 bases lay between the germline ends. The CDR3 runs to 17 residues. Germline CDR1 is KGHDR and CDR2 is SFDVKD. Here the CDR3 DNA reads TGTGCCACCAGTGCCGACCGGACGGGACCCGGGGCCAACGTCCTGACTTTC. Translated: CATSADRTGPGANVLTF.

This clone was found once. The chain carries TRBV19 and TRBJ1-2; D is ambiguous. The CDR3 runs to 11 residues. CDR1 LNHDA and CDR2 SQIVND come from the germline V gene (reference sequence). Trimming removed 6 bases at V and 13 bases at J, with 15 bases between. DNA of the CDR3: TGTGCCAGTAGCGGGCGCATTTCCTTCACCTTC. Amino acids: CASSGRISFTF.

The chain employs TRBV15 and TRBJ1-5; D is unclear. V was trimmed by 8 bases and J by 5 bases, leaving 16 bases between them. Germline V lookup: CDR1 LNHNV, CDR2 YYDKDF (reference sequence). CDR3 length: 14 amino acids. DNA of the CDR3: TGTGCCACCCACCACCGCCAAGGGTATCAGCCCCAGCATTTT. This codes for CATHHRQGYQPQHF. Together with reference TRBV15 and TRBJ1-5, the CDR3 gives the full variable domain: DAMVIQNPRYQVTQFGKPVTLSCSQTLNHNVMYWYQQKSSQAPKLLFHYYDKDFNNEADTPDNFQSRRPNTSFCFLDIRSPGLGDTAMYLCATHHRQGYQPQHFGDGTRLSIL.

V is TRBV10-2 and J is TRBJ2-5; D ambiguous. Germline values: CDR1 WSHSY, CDR2 SAAADI. This CDR3 is 14 amino acids long. V lost 6 bases and J lost 5, with 16 bases in between. DNA of the CDR3: TGCGCCAGCAGCTTACATAGGATTCATGAGACCCAGTACTTC. Translated, it gives CASSLHRIHETQYF.

V gene TRBV6-5 combines with J gene TRBJ2-2; the D gene could be TRBD1 or TRBD2 (6 bases each). V lost 0 bases and J 2 bases, leaving 10 bases between the germline ends. The germline V gene has CDR1 MNHEY and CDR2 SVGAGI. The CDR3 spans 16 residues. The CDR3 coding sequence is TGTGCCAGCAGTTACTCATGGGGGGCCAACACCGGGGAGCTGTTTTTT. It codes for CASSYSWGANTGELFF.

The chain uses TRBV7-9 and TRBJ1-1; D uncertain. CDR1 SEHNR and CDR2 FQNEAQ come from the germline V gene (reference sequence). The CDR3 is 14 amino acids. V lost 1 base and J 5 bases, leaving 11 bases between the germline ends. The CDR3 protein is CASSLDTLDTEAFF. The CDR3 coding sequence is TGTGCCAGCAGCTTAGACACTCTAGATACTGAAGCTTTCTTT.

This clone was counted once. This chain links TRBV5-6 with TRBJ1-5, with D unresolved. Trimming cost V 2 bases and J 0 bases, with 9 bases left between them. The CDR3 is 15 amino acids. Looked up from germline, CDR1 is SGHDT and CDR2 is YYEEEE. The CDR3 DNA sequence: TGTGCCAGCAGCTTAAATTCCTATAGCAATCAGCCCCAGCATTTT. The encoded protein is CASSLNSYSNQPQHF.

The chain has TRBV30 and TRBJ2-3, with D possibly being TRBD1 (6 bases). This CDR3 contains 14 residues. Between the trimmed V and J ends, which lost 0 bases and 1 base, there was a span of 8 bases. CDR1 is GTSNPN, CDR2 SVGIG, per germline (reference sequence). The CDR3 sequence is CAWSVKGGTDTQYF. The CDR3 region has the DNA TGTGCCTGGAGTGTAAAGGGGGGCACAGATACGCAGTATTTT. Variable domain in full (rest from reference TRBV30 and TRBJ2-3): SQTIHQWPATLVQPVGSPLSLECTVEGTSNPNLYWYRQAAGRGLQLLFYSVGIGQISSEVPQNLSASRPQDRQFILSSKKLLLSDSGFYLCAWSVKGGTDTQYFGPGTRLTVL.

The chain has TRBV5-4 and TRBJ2-3; perhaps D is TRBD1 or TRBD2 (6 bases each). Germline-derived CDR1 and CDR2 are SGHNT and YYREEE (reference sequence). Trimming stripped 4 bases from V and 1 base from J, with 13 bases between. The CDR3 totals 15 residues. The CDR3, as DNA: TGTGCCAGCAGCCACCCGGGGGCCGGCACAGATACGCAGTATTTT. It is translated as CASSHPGAGTDTQYF. Drawing the rest from reference TRBV5-4 and TRBJ2-3, the complete variable domain is ETGVTQSPTHLIKTRGQQVTLRCSSQSGHNTVSWYQQALGQGPQFIFQYYREEENGRGNFPPRFSGLQFPNYSSELNVNALELDDSALYLCASSHPGAGTDTQYFGPGTRLTVL.

V usage is TRBV6-6 and J usage is TRBJ2-3; TRBD2 is a possible D gene (7 bases). V dropped 2 bases and J dropped 4 bases, with 16 bases sitting between them. This CDR3 has 16 amino acids. In germline, CDR1 is MNHNY, CDR2 SVGAGI (reference sequence). CDR3 DNA: TGTGCCAGCAGTTACGTTGAGGGGGGGCAGTCAGATACGCAGTATTTT. Its protein is CASSYVEGGQSDTQYF.

V gene TRBV28 combines with J gene TRBJ1-4, with D perhaps matching TRBD1 (5 bases). Trimming removed 6 bases from V and 3 bases from J, with 17 bases in between. Germline assignment: CDR1 MDHEN and CDR2 SYDVKM. This CDR3 has 16 residues. CDR3 in DNA: TGTGCCAGCAGGCACACCCGTCGGGGGTCTAATGAAAAACTGTTTTTT. Protein: CASRHTRRGSNEKLFF. Drawing the rest from reference TRBV28 and TRBJ1-4, the complete variable domain is DVKVTQSSRYLVKRTGEKVFLECVQDMDHENMFWYRQDPGLGLRLIYFSYDVKMKEKGDIPEGYSVSREKKERFSLILESASTNQTSMYLCASRHTRRGSNEKLFFGSGTQLSVL.

The rearrangement uses TRBV18 and TRBJ2-7, with 7 nucleotides matching TRBD1. Germline V gene sequence: CDR1 KGHSH, CDR2 LQKENI. J lost 2 bases, V lost 4 bases, and 5 bases had no gene match. CDR3 length equals 14 residues. The CDR3 protein is CASSRTGTAYEQYV. CDR3 DNA sequence: TGTGCCAGCTCACGAACCGGGACAGCCTACGAGCAGTACGTC.

CDR3 sequence: CASSSRRGYGYTF. DNA for the CDR3: TGTGCCAGCAGTTCCCGCCGAGGCTATGGCTACACCTTC. The rearrangement uses TRBV6-5 and TRBJ1-2, with D unresolved. The V gene lost 4 bases and the J gene lost 4 bases, with 10 bases spanning the gap. This CDR3 has 13 residues. Germline loops: CDR1 MNHEY, CDR2 SVGAGI.

The chain couples TRBV28 to TRBJ1-5, with TRBD1 matching over 7 bases. The CDR3 has 16 residues. V was clipped by 8 bases and J by 5 bases; unmatched bases: 15. The V gene's germline CDR1 is MDHEN and CDR2 SYDVKM. The CDR3 is CASLDPGRGMDQPQHF. CDR3 nucleotides: TGTGCCAGCCTTGACCCAGGCAGGGGGATGGATCAGCCCCAGCATTTT.

The chain recombines TRBV15 with TRBJ2-3; 14 bases match TRBD2. CDR1 is LNHNV, CDR2 YYDKDF, per germline (reference sequence). The ends lost 8 bases at V and 6 bases at J; junction bases unmatched: 7. The CDR3 loop spans 15 amino acids. CDR3 sequence reads: CATVGTSGGGDTQYF. Written as DNA, the CDR3 is TGTGCCACCGTGGGGACTAGCGGGGGAGGGGATACGCAGTATTTT.

This chain links TRBV6-5 with TRBJ1-1, with a weak D call TRBD1 (6 bases). This CDR3 region has 14 residues. Germline V CDR1 and CDR2: MNHEY, SVGAGI. Trimming removed 5 bases from V and 4 bases from J, with 14 bases in between. The CDR3 nucleotides are TGTGCCAGCAGTCCCCTCGGAGGGGGCACTGAAGCTTTCTTT. This translates into CASSPLGGGTEAFF.

In nucleotides, the CDR3 is TGTGCCATCAGGCCGGGACAGGCTAATGAAAAACTGTTTTTT. Translated: CAIRPGQANEKLFF. This chain connects TRBV10-3 to TRBJ1-4, with 8 bases fitting TRBD1. The CDR3 consists of 14 residues. V gave up 6 bases and J gave up 3 bases; unmatched junction bases: 3. The germline V gene encodes CDR1 ENHRY and CDR2 SYGVKD.